This paragraph covers one TCR beta chain sequence. Its specificity is unknown. This entry comes from a study of T cell repertoires in cytomegalovirus infection. Looking at the study overall: Evidence of both CMV infection and a matching HLA type came from public TCR beta signatures.

Notes on the study in general: Ex vivo, HLA-C-restricted CMV-specific TCR beta clonotypes prevailed over the rest of the response.

In TCRdb, the reads were re-called with MiXCR into one record per CDR3 protein. Here the sample spans 200,000 to 300,000 distinct CDR3 sequences, roughly 15% being singletons. J was trimmed by 5 bases and V by 4 bases; bases with no gene match: 8. The germline V gene encodes CDR1 SEHNR and CDR2 FQNEAQ (reference sequence). The length of the CDR3 is 15 residues. The chain employs TRBV7-9 and TRBJ1-1, with TRBD1 identical over 9 bases. What was sequenced was PBMCs. This clonotype was sampled from a human donor in good health (CMV status not recorded). Some clones in this sample may be carry-over from other donors' samples. The CDR3 is CASSSRGQGRTEAFF. CDR3 DNA sequence: TGTGCCAGCAGCTCCCGGGGACAGGGAAGAACTGAAGCTTTCTTT.